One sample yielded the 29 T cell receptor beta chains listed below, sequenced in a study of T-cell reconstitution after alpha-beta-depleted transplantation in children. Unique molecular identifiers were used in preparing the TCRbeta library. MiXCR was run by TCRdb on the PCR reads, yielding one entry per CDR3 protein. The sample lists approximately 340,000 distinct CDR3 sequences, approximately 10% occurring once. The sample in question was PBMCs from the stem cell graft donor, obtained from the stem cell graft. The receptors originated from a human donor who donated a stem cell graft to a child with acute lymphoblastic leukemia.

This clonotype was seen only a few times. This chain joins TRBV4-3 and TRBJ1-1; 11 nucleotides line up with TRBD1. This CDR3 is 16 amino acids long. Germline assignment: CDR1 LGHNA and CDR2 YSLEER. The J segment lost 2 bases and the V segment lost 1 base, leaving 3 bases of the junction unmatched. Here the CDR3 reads CASSQGTGGVNTEAFF. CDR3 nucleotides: TGCGCCAGCAGCCAAGGGACAGGGGGCGTCAACACTGAAGCTTTCTTT.

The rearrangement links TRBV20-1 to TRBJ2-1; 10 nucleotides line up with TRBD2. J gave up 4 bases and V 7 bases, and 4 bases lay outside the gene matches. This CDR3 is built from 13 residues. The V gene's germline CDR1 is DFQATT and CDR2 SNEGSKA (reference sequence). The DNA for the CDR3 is TGCAGTGAATTAGCGGGAGGTTACAATGAGCAGTTCTTC. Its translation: CSELAGGYNEQFF.

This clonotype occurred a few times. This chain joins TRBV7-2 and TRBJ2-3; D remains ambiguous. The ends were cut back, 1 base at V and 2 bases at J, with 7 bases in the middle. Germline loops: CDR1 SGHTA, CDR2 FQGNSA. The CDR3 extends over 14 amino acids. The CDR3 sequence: CASSLGYNTDTQYF. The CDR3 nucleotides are TGTGCCAGCAGCTTAGGCTATAACACAGATACGCAGTATTTT. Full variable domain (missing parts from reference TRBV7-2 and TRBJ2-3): GAGVSQSPSNKVTEKGKDVELRCDPISGHTALYWYRQSLGQGLEFLIYFQGNSAPDKSGLPSDRFSAERTGGSVSTLTIQRTQQEDSAVYLCASSLGYNTDTQYFGPGTRLTVL.

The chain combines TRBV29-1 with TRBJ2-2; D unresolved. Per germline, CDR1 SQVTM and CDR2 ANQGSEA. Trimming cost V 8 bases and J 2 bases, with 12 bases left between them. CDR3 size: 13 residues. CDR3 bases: TGCAGCATGGGCCTTCAAAACACCGGGGAGCTGTTTTTT. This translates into CSMGLQNTGELFF.

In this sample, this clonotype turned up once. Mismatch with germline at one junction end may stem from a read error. The chain's CDR3 is CASSDSRLAGGPIF. CDR3 nucleotides: TGCGCCAGCAGTGACTCAAGACTAGCGGGAGGGCCGATCTTC. This chain connects TRBV10-2 to TRBJ2-1, with 14 bases that match TRBD2. This CDR3 comprises 14 residues. Germline CDR1 is WSHSY and CDR2 is SAAADI.

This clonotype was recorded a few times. As DNA, the CDR3 is TGCGCCAGCAGCCACACCGGCTACAATGAGCAGTTCTTC. Protein: CASSHTGYNEQFF. This chain uses TRBV4-3 with TRBJ2-1; no clear D. Trimming pared 3 bases from V and 3 bases from J, leaving 6 bases between. The CDR3 has 13 residues. Looked up from germline, CDR1 is LGHNA and CDR2 is YSLEER.

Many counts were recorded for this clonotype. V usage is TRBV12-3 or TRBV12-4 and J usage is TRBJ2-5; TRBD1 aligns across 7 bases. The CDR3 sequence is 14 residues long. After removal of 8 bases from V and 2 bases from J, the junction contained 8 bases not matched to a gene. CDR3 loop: CASQPQGIQETQYF. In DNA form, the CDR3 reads TGTGCCAGCCAACCACAGGGGATTCAAGAGACCCAGTACTTC.

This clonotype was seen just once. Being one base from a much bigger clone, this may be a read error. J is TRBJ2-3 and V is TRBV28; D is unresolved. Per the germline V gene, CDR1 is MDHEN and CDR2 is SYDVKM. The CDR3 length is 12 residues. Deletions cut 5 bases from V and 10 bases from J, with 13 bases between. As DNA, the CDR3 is TGTGCCAGCAGTCGGGCTTCGTGGGCGCAGTATTTT. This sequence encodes CASSRASWAQYF.

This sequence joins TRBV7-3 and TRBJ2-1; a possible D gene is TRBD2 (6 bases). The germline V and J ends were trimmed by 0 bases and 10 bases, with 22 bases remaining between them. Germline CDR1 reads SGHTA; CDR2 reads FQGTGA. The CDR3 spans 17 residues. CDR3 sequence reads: CASSLTSWGGAFGEQFF. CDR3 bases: TGTGCCAGCAGCTTAACGTCATGGGGCGGGGCATTTGGGGAGCAGTTCTTC.

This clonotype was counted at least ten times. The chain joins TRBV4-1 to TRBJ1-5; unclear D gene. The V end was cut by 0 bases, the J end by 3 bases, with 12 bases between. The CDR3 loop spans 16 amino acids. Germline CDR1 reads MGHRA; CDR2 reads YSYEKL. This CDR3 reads CASSQDGRGFNQPQHF. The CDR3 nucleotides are TGCGCCAGCAGCCAAGATGGTCGGGGATTCAATCAGCCCCAGCATTTT.

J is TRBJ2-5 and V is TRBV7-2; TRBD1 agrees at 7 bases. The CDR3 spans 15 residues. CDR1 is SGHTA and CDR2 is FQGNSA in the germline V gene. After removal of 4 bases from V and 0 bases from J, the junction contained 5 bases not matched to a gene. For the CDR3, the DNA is TGTGCCAGCAGCTCCCCGACAGGGTACCAAGAGACCCAGTACTTC. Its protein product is CASSSPTGYQETQYF.

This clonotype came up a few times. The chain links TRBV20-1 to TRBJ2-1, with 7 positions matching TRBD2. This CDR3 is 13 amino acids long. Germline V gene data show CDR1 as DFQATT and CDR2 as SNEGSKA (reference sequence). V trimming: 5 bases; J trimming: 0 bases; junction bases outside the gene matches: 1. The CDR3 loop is CSAWEGSYNEQFF. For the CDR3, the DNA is TGCAGTGCTTGGGAGGGCTCCTACAATGAGCAGTTCTTC.

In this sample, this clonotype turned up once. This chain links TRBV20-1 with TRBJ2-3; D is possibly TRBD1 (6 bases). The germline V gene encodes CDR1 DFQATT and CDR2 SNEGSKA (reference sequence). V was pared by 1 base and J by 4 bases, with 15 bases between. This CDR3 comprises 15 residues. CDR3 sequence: CSARGGQRTSDTQYF. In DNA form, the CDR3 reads TGCAGTGCTAGAGGTGGACAGAGAACCTCAGATACGCAGTATTTT.

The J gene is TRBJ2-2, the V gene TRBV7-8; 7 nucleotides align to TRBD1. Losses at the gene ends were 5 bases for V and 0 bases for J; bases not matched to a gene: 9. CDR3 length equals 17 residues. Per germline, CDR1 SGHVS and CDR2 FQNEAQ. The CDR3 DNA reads TGTGCCAGCAGCGCCAACCCAGGGGGTCCGAACACCGGGGAGCTGTTTTTT. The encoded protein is CASSANPGGPNTGELFF.

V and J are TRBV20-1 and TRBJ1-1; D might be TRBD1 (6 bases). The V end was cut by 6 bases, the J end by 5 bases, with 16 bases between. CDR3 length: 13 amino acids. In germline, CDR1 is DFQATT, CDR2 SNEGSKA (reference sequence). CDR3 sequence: CSALQGELTEAFF. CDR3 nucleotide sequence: TGCAGTGCGCTACAGGGTGAGTTGACTGAAGCTTTCTTT.

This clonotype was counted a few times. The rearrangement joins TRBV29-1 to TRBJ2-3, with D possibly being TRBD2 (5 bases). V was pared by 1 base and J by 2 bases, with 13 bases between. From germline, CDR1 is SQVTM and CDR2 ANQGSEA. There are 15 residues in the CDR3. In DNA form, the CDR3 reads TGCAGCGTTGAAGGGCGAGGAGGACTCACAGATACGCAGTATTTT. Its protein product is CSVEGRGGLTDTQYF.

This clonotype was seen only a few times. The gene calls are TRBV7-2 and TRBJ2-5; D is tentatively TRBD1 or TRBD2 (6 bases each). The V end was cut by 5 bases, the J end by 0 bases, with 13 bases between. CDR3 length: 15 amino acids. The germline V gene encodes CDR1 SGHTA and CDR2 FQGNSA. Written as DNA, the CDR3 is TGTGCCAGCAGCCCGGGGGCGACGTACCAAGAGACCCAGTACTTC. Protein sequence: CASSPGATYQETQYF.

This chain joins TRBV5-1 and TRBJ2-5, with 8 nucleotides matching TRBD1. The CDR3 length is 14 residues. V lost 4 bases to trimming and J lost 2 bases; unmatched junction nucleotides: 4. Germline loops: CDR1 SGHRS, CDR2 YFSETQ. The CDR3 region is CASSRRTGQETQYF. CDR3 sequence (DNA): TGCGCCAGCAGCCGTCGGACAGGGCAAGAGACCCAGTACTTC. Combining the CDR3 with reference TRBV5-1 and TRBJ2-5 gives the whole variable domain KAGVTQTPRYLIKTRGQQVTLSCSPISGHRSVSWYQQTPGQGLQFLFEYFSETQRNKGNFPGRFSGRQFSNSRSEMNVSTLELGDSALYLCASSRRTGQETQYFGPGTRLLVL.

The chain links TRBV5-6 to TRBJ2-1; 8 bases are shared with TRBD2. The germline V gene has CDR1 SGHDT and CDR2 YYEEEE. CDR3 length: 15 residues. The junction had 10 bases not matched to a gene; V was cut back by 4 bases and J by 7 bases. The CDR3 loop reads CASSPGLVGRNEQFF. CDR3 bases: TGTGCCAGCAGCCCGGGACTAGTGGGGAGGAATGAGCAGTTCTTC.

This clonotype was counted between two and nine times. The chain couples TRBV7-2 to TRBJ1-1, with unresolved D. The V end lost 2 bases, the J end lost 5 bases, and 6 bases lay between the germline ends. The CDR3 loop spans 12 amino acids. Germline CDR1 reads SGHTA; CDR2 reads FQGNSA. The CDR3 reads CASSLIRTEAFF. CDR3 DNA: TGTGCCAGCAGCTTAATACGTACTGAAGCTTTCTTT.

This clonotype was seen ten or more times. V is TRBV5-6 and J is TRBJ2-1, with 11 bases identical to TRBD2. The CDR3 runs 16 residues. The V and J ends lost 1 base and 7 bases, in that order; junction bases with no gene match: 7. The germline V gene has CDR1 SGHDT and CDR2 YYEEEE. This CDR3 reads CASSLSWLAGGNEQFF. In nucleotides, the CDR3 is TGTGCCAGCAGCTTGTCGTGGCTAGCGGGAGGTAATGAGCAGTTCTTC.

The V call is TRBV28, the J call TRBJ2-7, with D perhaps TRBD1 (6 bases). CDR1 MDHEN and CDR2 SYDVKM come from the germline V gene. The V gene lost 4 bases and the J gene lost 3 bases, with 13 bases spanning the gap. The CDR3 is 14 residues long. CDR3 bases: TGTGCCAGCAGTTATGGACAGAAAAACTACGAGCAGTACTTC. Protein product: CASSYGQKNYEQYF.

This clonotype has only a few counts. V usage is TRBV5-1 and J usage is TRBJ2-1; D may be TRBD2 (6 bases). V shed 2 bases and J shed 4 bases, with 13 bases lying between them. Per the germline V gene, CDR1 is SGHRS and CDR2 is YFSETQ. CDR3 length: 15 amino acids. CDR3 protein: CASSFRDSKYNEQFF. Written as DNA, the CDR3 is TGCGCCAGCAGCTTTCGGGACTCCAAATACAATGAGCAGTTCTTC.

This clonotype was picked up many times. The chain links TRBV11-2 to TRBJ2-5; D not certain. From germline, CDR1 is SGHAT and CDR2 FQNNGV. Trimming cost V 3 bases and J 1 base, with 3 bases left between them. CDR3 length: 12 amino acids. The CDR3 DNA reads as TGTGCCAGCAGCTTCGCCCAAGAGACCCAGTACTTC. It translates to CASSFAQETQYF.

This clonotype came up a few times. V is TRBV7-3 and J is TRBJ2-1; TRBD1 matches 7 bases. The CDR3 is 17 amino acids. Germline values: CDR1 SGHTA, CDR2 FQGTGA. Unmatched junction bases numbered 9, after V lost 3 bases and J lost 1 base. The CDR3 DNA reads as TGTGCCAGCAGCTTGGGGGTAGGGGGCCTTTCCTACAATGAGCAGTTCTTC. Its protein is CASSLGVGGLSYNEQFF.

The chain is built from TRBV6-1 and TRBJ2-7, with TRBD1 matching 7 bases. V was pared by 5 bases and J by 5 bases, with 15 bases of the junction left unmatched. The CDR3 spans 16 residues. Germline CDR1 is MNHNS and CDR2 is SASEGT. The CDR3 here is CASSHTGTAIPHEQYF. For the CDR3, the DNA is TGTGCCAGCAGTCATACCGGGACAGCGATTCCCCACGAGCAGTACTTC.

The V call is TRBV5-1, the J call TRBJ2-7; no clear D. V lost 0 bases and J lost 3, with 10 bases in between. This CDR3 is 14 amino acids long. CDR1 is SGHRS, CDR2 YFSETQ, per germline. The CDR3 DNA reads TGCGCCAGCAGCTTGGACAGCCGATTCTACGAGCAGTACTTC. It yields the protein CASSLDSRFYEQYF.

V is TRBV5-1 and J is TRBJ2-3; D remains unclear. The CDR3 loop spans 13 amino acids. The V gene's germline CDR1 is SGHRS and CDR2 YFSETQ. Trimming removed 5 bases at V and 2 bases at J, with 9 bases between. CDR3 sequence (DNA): TGCGCCAGCAGGCCACCCTACACAGATACGCAGTATTTT. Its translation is CASRPPYTDTQYF.

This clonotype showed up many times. The DNA of the CDR3 is TGTGCCCACCTACAGGGGACTGAAGCTTTCTTT. This codes for CAHLQGTEAFF. The V gene is TRBV6-6, the J gene TRBJ1-1, with 7 bases fitting TRBD1. The CDR3 is made up of 11 amino acids. V gave up 11 bases and J gave up 5 bases; unmatched junction bases: 5. The germline CDR1 and CDR2 sequences are MNHNY and SVGAGI (reference sequence).